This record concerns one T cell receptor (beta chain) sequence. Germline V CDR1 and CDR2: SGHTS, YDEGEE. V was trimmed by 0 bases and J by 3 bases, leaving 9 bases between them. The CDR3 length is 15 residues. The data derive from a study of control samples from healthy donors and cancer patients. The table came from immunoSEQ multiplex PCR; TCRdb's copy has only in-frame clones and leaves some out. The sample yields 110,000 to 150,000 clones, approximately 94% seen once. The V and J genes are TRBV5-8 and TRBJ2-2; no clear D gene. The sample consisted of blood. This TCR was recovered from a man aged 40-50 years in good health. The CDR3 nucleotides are TGTGCCAGCAGCTTGGGTCGGCGTTACACCGGGGAGCTGTTTTTT. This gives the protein CASSLGRRYTGELFF.